This T cell receptor (beta chain) is drawn from a study of T cell responses to AZD1222 COVID-19 vaccine. This table comes from immunoSEQ multiplex PCR, and its TCRdb copy is limited to in-frame clones, with some not included. The sample contains 17,000 or so clones, roughly nine tenths of which appear only once. This clone came up a few times. The antigen is undetermined. Study results and limitations: Donor demographics were predominantly white British with a female majority; clonal diversity may be underestimated.

This receptor was obtained from an adult who received the AZD1222 COVID-19 vaccine. This sample comprised peripheral blood, obtained 28 days after the second AZD1222 dose.

CDR3 nucleotides: TGTGCCAGTAGTATAGAGGGAGTTCCCTACAATGAGCAGTTCTTC. It is translated as CASSIEGVPYNEQFF. J is TRBJ2-1 and V is TRBV19; D may be TRBD2 (5 bases). CDR1 and CDR2 (germline): LNHDA, SQIVND (reference sequence). V gave up 0 bases and J gave up 2 bases, with 8 bases separating them. This CDR3 has 15 amino acids.